This T cell receptor beta chain was obtained from a study of Graves' ophthalmopathy and Graves' hyperthyroidism (dated by TCRdb to 2016 to 2018). Study-level background: Peripheral blood was collected at initial diagnosis, before any treatment. TCR beta repertoire signatures were used to distinguish Graves' ophthalmopathy from Graves' hyperthyroidism and to predict progression to ophthalmopathy. In total, around 140 blood samples were TCR-sequenced: 40 to 45 ophthalmopathy, 75 hyperthyroidism and roughly 17 hyperthyroidism-to-ophthalmopathy patients. To explore V-J signatures that separate ophthalmopathy from hyperthyroidism, a discovery set of around 97 patients was enrolled, consisting of approximately 45 with ophthalmopathy and approximately 57 with stable hyperthyroidism. The independent validation cohort included about 20 hyperthyroidism patients plus 17 patients who later progressed from hyperthyroidism to ophthalmopathy. In five or six hyperthyroidism patients, T-cell repertoires of thyroid tissue and blood were compared. After sampling, hyperthyroidism patients received methimazole starting at 30 mg daily, and ophthalmopathy patients received high-dose intravenous methylprednisolone. For training and testing, the approximately 97 patients in the discovery cohort were randomly divided in a 7:3 ratio.

What the study reported, not specific to this receptor: Most expanded thyroid clonotypes with a frequency above 0.001 also appeared in blood, which suggests that blood repertoires may reflect the immune response in the thyroid. In cross-validation, the 13-signature model distinguished ophthalmopathy from stable hyperthyroidism with 85% to 90% sensitivity and almost 83% specificity, and in the test set the corresponding values were approximately 80% and 75%. Sample size was not statistically predetermined, and group allocation was not concealed from the investigators. In validation, the model predicted ophthalmopathy progression with nearly 71% sensitivity and roughly 78% specificity; 12 predicted patients were CT-confirmed with GO in a median of approximately 6.5 months.

Germline trimming amounts to 5 bases on V and 6 bases on J, with 13 as the count of junction bases outside the gene matches. The CDR1 and CDR2 encoded by the germline V gene are MNHEY and SVGEGT. The cysteine opens and the phenylalanine closes a CDR3 of 15 amino acids. Only the CDR3 portion is preserved as DNA: 45 bases, with reading frame beginning at the first base. For repertoire sequencing, TCR beta CDR3 regions were amplified from RNA transcripts. The first round was an RT-PCR using HTBI primers with the Qiagen OneStep RT-PCR kit, and this first round was followed by a second-round multiplex PCR, then size selection and purification. Libraries were sequenced paired-end with 100 bp reads on an Illumina HiSeq2000. Per the original workflow: SOAPnuke was used to process the reads, removing any read that contained adapters or uncalled bases, had a mean Phred below 15, or lacked an exact match to the constant primer or identifier. COPE v1.2.5 was used to merge high-quality paired reads. Each unique nucleotide sequence was treated as a clonotype, and MiTCR v1.1 was used to align the clonotypes to the IMGT TRB V, D and J references. Only V-J combinations with frequency above 0.0001 were analysed, covering around 99% of repertoires. A TCR clonal expansion and chaos score per V-J combination was defined as the ratio of F50 clonal expansion to chaos observed in the TCRdist matrix. Welch's t-statistics and random forest were used to narrow the features down to about a dozen V-J combinations, which were then fed into a naive Bayes classifier. The similarity between thyroid and blood repertoires was quantified using the Morisita-Horn index. The public sequencing data were trimmed at Q25 with fastp and processed into clonotypes with MiXCR by TCRdb, which kept only in-frame beta chains. Records with the same CDR3 protein are collapsed into one entry carrying the most frequent genes and DNA. TCRdb's processing, not the authors' own work, is the source of the V and J calls. This sample holds around 400,000 distinct CDR3 sequences; around 21% were observed only once. The ten largest make up 2.5% to 3.5% of the sample.

This clonotype was counted at least ten times. Which antigen it targets is not known. No much larger clone exists at a distance of one base, and base qualities are not known. A patient counted as having stable hyperthyroidism if there was no progression to ophthalmopathy within 18 months of follow-up. Hyperthyroidism patients were newly diagnosed, were aged 18 to 65 years, and had a disease duration under 2 months. Patients with other autoimmune diseases, uncontrolled infections, pregnancy or lactation were excluded from the study. Clinical symptoms, serum thyroxine, TRAb, thyroid ultrasound and orbital computed tomography formed the basis of the diagnosis. PBMCs were isolated from around 10 ml of fresh peripheral blood by Ficoll-Paque density gradient centrifugation. Total RNA was extracted using Trizol reagent, and RNA quality was checked on an Agilent 2100 Bioanalyzer.

The receptor was derived from a young woman with stable Graves' hyperthyroidism. Donor details come from another sample of the same person, matched by shared clones. This chain joins TRBV6-2 or TRBV6-3 to TRBJ2-7; the central 7 bases match TRBD1. Specimen: peripheral blood. The sequence in DNA is TGTGCCAGCAGTGAGCCGGGACAGTGGGTCGCCGAGCAGTACTTC. This yields the protein CASSEPGQWVAEQYF.